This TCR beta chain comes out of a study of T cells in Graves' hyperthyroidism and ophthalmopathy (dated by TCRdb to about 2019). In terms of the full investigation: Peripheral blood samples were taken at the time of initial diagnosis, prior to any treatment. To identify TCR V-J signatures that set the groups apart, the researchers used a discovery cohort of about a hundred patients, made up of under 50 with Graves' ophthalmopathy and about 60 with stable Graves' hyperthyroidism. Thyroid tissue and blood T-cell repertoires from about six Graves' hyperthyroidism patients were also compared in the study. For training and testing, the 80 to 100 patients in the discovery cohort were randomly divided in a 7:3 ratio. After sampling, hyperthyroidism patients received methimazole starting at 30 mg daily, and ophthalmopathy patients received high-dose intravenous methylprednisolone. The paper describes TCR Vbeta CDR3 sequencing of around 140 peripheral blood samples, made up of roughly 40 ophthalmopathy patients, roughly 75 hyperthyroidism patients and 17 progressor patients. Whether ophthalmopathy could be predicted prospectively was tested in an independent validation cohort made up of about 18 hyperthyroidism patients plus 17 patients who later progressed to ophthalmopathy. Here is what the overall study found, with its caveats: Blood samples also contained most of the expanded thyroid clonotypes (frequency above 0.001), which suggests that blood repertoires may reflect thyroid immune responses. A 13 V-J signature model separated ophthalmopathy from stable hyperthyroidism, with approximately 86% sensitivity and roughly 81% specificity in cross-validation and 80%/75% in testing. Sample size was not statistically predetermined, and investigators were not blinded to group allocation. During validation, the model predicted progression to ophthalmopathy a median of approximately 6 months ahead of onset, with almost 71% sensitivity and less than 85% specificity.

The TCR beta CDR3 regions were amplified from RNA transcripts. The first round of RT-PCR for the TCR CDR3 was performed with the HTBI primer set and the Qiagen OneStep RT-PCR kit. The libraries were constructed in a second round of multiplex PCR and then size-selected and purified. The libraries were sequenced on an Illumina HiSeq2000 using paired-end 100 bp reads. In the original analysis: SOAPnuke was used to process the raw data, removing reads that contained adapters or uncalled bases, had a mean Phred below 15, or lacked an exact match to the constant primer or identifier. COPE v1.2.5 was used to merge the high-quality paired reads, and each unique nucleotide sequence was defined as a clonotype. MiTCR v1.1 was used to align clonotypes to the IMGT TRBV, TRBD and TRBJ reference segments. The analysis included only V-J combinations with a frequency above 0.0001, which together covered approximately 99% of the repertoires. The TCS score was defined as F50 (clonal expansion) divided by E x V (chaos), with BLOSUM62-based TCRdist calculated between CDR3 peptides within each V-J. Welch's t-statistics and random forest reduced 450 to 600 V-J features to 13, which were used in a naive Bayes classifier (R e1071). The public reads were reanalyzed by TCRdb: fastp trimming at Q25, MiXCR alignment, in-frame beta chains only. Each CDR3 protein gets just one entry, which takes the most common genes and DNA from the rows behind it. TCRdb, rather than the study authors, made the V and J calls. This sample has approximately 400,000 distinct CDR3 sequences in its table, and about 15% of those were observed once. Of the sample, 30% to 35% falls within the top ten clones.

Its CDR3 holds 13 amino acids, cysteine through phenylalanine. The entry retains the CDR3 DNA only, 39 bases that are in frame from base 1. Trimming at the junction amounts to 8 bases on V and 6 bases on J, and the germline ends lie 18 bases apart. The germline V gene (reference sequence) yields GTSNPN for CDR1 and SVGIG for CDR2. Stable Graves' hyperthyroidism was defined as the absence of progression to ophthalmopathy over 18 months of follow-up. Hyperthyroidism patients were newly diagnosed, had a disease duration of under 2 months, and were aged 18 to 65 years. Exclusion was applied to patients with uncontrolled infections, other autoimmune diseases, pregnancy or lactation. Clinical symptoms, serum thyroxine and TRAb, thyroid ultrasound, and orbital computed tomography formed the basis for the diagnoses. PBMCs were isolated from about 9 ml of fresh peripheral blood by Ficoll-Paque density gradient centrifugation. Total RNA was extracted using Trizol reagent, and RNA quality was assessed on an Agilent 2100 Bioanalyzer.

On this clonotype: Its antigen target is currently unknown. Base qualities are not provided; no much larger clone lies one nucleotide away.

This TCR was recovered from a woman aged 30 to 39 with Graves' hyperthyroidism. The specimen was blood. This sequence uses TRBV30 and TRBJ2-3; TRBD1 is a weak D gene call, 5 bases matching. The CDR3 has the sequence CAGTKVAGDTQYF. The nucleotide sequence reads TGTGCCGGAACCAAGGTAGCAGGGGATACGCAGTATTTT.